Listed below are T cell receptor beta chains from one sample, sequenced in a study of blood T cell repertoires in COVID-19. Method: immunoSEQ multiplex PCR; TCRdb's copy keeps in-frame clones and lacks some. Of just under 65,000 clones listed, roughly 82% are singletons. Sample: peripheral blood. The receptors shown here come from a human donor in a cohort sampled during active COVID-19. Both conserved end residues are part of each CDR3. A D gene is named only where the DNA matches it firmly. Where a row states a size, it is once, few, many or the class of an expanded clone; other rows omit it.

d_call | j_call | clone_size | v_call | cdr3_aa | cdr3_nt
TRBD1 | TRBJ2-3 | - | TRBV7-9 | CASRYTGAPTDTQYF | TGTGCCAGCAGGTATACAGGGGCGCCCACAGATACGCAGTATTTT
- | TRBJ1-6 | - | TRBV28 | CASSSPGLGEANSPLHF | TGTGCCAGCAGTTCCCCGGGGCTGGGGGAGGCCAATTCACCCCTCCACTTT
TRBD1 | TRBJ1-1 | - | TRBV6-1 | CASSEADRGAFF | TGTGCCAGCAGTGAAGCGGACAGGGGAGCTTTCTTT
- | TRBJ1-1 | - | TRBV6-5 | CASSTDGRNTEAFF | TGTGCCAGCAGTACGGACGGGAGGAACACTGAAGCTTTCTTT
- | TRBJ2-5 | once | TRBV18 | CASSPGLHETQYF | TGTGCCAGCTCACCGGGACTCCACGAGACCCAGTACTTC
- | TRBJ2-2 | - | TRBV6-4 | CASSPMGQTNTGELFF | TGTGCCAGCAGCCCAATGGGACAAACGAACACCGGGGAGCTGTTTTTT
TRBD1 | TRBJ1-4 | - | TRBV5-1 | CASSAGQPNEKLFF | TGCGCCAGCAGCGCGGGACAGCCGAATGAAAAACTGTTTTTT
- | TRBJ1-6 | - | TRBV3-1/TRBV3-2 | CASSQRGYNSPLHF | TGTGCCAGCAGCCAACGGGGTTATAATTCACCCCTCCACTTT
TRBD1 | TRBJ1-2 | few | TRBV5-5 | CASSSYATGTNYGYTF | TGTGCCAGCAGCTCATACGCGACAGGGACCAACTATGGCTACACCTTC
- | TRBJ2-1 | - | TRBV24-1 | CATSDLRDTYNEQFF | TGTGCCACCAGTGATTTGCGGGACACCTACAATGAGCAGTTCTTC